This T cell receptor (beta chain) was obtained from a study of T cells in Graves' hyperthyroidism and ophthalmopathy. Overall study findings and caveats: Expanded thyroid clonotypes (above 0.001) were mostly also found in blood. A 13 V-J model separated ophthalmopathy from stable hyperthyroidism. Median prediction lead before ophthalmopathy onset was about 6.7 months with the model.

The authors obtained PBMCs from 7.5 to 10 ml of fresh peripheral blood. Researchers took RNA transcripts and amplified the TCR beta CDR3 regions from them. RT-PCR in the first round (using the HTBI primer set) targeted the TCR CDR3. TCRdb ran MiXCR on the multiplex PCR reads and lists one entry per CDR3 protein. Among approximately 410,000 distinct CDR3 sequences listed, roughly an eighth were seen once. V was clipped by 5 bases and J by 5 bases; unmatched bases: 14. Germline CDR1 is DFQATT and CDR2 is SNEGSKA (reference sequence). CDR3 size: 16 residues. Many counts were recorded for this clonotype. Its target is not known.

The chain recombines TRBV20-1 with TRBJ2-1; 8 nucleotides match TRBD1. This receptor was obtained from a woman in her late teens or twenties with Graves' hyperthyroidism. The material sequenced was blood. The CDR3 DNA sequence: TGCAGTGCTCGCAGAGGGCGACAGGGGATAAACAATGAGCAGTTCTTC. The encoded protein is CSARRGRQGINNEQFF.